This T cell receptor beta chain stems from a study of cytomegalovirus exposure and HLA in healthy donors. Concerning this clone itself: The antigen remains unidentified.

Some clones are missing from TCRdb's copy, which holds only in-frame ones; the method was immunoSEQ multiplex PCR. The data contain more than 95,000 clones, approximately 88% of them singletons. This CDR3 spans 14 amino acids. Germline lookup yields CDR1 MNHEY and CDR2 SVGAGI. V was cut by 2 bases and J by 4 bases, with 9 bases left in between. Study conclusions and caveats: Researchers reported that a few CMV-associated chains were confirmed in vitro as CMV antigen-specific. Rare sequences made up most TCRs, while some public TCRs were found in many donors. Reported performance of the classifier showed diagnosis of cytomegalovirus status with high specificity and sensitivity.

The sequencing input was PBMCs. The source of this sequence is a young man in good health and CMV-seronegative. The rearrangement uses TRBV6-5 and TRBJ2-1; maybe TRBD1 (6 bases). The DNA for the CDR3 is TGTGCCAGCAGTTACCAGGACAGTTACAATGAGCAGTTCTTC. It specifies CASSYQDSYNEQFF.